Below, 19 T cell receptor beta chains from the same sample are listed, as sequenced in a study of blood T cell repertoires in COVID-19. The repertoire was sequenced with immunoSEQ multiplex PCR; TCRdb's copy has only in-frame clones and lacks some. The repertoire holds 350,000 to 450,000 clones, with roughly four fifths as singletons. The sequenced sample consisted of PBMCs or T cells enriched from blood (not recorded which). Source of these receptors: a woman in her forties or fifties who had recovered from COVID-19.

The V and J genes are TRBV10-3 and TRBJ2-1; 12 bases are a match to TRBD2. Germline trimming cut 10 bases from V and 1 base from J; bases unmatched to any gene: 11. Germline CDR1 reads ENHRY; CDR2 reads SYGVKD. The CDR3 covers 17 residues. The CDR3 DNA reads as TGTGCCACCCGCCTAGCGGGAGGGCTTATGTCCTACAATGAGCAGTTCTTC. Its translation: CATRLAGGLMSYNEQFF.

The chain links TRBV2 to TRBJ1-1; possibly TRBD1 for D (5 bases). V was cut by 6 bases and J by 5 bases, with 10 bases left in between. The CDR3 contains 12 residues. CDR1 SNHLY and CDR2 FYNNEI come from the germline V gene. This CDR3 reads CASRAGRTEAFF. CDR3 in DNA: TGTGCCAGCAGGGCAGGGCGGACTGAAGCTTTCTTT.

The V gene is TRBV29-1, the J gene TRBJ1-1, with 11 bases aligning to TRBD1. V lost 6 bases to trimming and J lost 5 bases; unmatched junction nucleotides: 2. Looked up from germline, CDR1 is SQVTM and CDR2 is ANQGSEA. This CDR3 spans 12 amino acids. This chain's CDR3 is CSVGQGATEAFF. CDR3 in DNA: TGCAGCGTCGGACAGGGGGCAACTGAAGCTTTCTTT.

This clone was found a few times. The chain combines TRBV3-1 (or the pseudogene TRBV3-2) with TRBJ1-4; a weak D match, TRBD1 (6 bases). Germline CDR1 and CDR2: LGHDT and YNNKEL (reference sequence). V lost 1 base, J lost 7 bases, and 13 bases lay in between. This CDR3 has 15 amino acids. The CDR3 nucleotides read TGTGCCAGCAGCCAAGTATCGGGGGGCAGTGAAAAACTGTTTTTT. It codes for CASSQVSGGSEKLFF.

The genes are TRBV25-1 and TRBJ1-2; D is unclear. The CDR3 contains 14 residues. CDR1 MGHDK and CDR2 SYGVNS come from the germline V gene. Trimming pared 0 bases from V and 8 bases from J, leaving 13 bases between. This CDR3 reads CASSEYLTKGGYTF. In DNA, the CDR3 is TGTGCCAGCAGTGAATACCTGACTAAGGGAGGCTACACCTTC.

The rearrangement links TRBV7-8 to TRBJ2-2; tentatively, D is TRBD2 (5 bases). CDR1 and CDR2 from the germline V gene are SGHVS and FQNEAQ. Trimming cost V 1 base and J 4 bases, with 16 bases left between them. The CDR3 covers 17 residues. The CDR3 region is CASSLVPPSLGTGELFF. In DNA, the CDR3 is TGTGCCAGCAGCTTAGTACCGCCTAGCTTGGGCACCGGGGAGCTGTTTTTT.

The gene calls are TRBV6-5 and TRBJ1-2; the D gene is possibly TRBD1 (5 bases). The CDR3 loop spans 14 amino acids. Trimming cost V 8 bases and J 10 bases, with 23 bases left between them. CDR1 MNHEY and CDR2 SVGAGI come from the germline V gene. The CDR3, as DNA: TGTGCCAGCTCTCCATCGGGGGGGAGCGGTATCTACACCTTC. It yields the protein CASSPSGGSGIYTF.

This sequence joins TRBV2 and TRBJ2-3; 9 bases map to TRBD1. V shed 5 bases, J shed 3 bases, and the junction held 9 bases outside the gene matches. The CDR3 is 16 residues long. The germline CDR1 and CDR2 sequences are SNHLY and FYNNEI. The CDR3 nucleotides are TGTGCCAGCAGTCCACAGGGGGCTATAACAACAGATACGCAGTATTTT. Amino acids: CASSPQGAITTDTQYF.

The CDR3, as DNA: TGTGCCAGCAGGCTAGCCCTAGCGGCCGGGGAGCTGTTTTTT. It is translated as CASRLALAAGELFF. The J gene is TRBJ2-2, the V gene TRBV6-5, with 7 bases aligning to TRBD2. Germline loops: CDR1 MNHEY, CDR2 SVGAGI. The CDR3 consists of 14 residues. The V gene end was trimmed by 6 bases and the J gene end by 6 bases; junction bases not matched to a gene: 7.

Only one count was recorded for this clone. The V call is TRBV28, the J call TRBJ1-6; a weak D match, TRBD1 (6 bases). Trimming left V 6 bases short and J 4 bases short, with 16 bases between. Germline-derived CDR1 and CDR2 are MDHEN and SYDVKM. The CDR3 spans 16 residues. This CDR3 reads CASRRTADLYNSPLHF. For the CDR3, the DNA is TGTGCCAGCAGGAGGACAGCAGATTTATATAATTCACCCCTCCACTTT. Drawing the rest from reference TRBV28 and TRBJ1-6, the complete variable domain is DVKVTQSSRYLVKRTGEKVFLECVQDMDHENMFWYRQDPGLGLRLIYFSYDVKMKEKGDIPEGYSVSREKKERFSLILESASTNQTSMYLCASRRTADLYNSPLHFGNGTRLTVT.

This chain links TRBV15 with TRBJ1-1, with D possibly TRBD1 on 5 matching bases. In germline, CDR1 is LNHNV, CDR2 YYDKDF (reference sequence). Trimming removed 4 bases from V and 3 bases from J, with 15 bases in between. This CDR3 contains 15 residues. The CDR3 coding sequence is TGTGCCACCAGCAACTACAGGCTCCTGGACACTGAAGCTTTCTTT. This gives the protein CATSNYRLLDTEAFF.

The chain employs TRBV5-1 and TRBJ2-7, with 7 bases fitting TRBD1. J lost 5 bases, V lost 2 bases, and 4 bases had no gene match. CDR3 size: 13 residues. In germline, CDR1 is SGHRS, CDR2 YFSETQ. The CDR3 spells CASSLQGFHEQYF. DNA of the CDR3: TGCGCCAGCAGCTTACAGGGGTTCCACGAGCAGTACTTC. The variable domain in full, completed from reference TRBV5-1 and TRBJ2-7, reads KAGVTQTPRYLIKTRGQQVTLSCSPISGHRSVSWYQQTPGQGLQFLFEYFSETQRNKGNFPGRFSGRQFSNSRSEMNVSTLELGDSALYLCASSLQGFHEQYFGPGTRLTVT.

This CDR3 reads CASSQDPTGNTEAFF. CDR3 DNA: TGCGCCAGCAGCCAAGATCCGACAGGGAACACTGAAGCTTTCTTT. V gene TRBV4-3 combines with J gene TRBJ1-1; weak D call: TRBD1 (6 bases). The CDR3 has 15 residues. The V end lost 0 bases, the J end lost 1 base, and 9 bases lay between the germline ends. The germline CDR1 and CDR2 sequences are LGHNA and YSLEER.

The CDR3 protein is CASSFTVSYEQYF. The CDR3 DNA sequence: TGTGCCAGCAGTTTTACAGTCTCCTACGAGCAGTACTTC. The chain carries TRBV27 and TRBJ2-7; D is ambiguous. Germline V gene lookup returns CDR1 MNHEY and CDR2 SMNVEV (reference sequence). The CDR3 has 13 amino acids. Trimming shortened V by 3 bases and J by 0 bases, and 6 bases separated the two germline ends.

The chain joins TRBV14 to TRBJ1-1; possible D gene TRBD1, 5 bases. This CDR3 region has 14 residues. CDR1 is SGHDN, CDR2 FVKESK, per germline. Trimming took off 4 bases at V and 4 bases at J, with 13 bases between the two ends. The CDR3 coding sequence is TGTGCCAGCAGCCCCGGGACTCACCTCACTGAAGCTTTCTTT. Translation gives CASSPGTHLTEAFF.

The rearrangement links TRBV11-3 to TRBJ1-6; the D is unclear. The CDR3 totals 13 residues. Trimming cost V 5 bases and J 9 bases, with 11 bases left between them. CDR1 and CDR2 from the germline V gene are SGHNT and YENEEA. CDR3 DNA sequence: TGTGCCAGCAGCCCAGATTTATCTTCACCCCTCCACTTT. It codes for CASSPDLSSPLHF.

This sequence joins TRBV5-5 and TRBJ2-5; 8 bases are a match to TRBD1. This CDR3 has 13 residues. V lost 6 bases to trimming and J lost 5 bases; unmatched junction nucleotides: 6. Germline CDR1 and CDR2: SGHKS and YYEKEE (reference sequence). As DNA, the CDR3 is TGTGCCAGCACTCAGGGGGCGGCGGAGACCCAGTACTTC. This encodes CASTQGAAETQYF.

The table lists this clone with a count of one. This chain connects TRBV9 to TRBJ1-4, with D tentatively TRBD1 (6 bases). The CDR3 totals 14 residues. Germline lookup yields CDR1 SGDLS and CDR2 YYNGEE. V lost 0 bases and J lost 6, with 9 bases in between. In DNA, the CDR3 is TGTGCCAGCAGCGTAGAGGCAGGGGATGAAAAACTGTTTTTT. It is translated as CASSVEAGDEKLFF.

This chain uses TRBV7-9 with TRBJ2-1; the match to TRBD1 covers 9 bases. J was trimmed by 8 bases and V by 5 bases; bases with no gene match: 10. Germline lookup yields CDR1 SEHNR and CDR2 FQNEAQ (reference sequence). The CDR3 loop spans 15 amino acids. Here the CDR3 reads CASSPGTGFGDEQFF. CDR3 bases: TGTGCCAGCAGCCCGGGGACAGGGTTCGGGGATGAGCAGTTCTTC.